This TCR beta chain was found in a study of blood T cell repertoires in COVID-19. Study background: Sources were T cells, B-cell-depleted T cells, or PBMCs; the material itself was cDNA or gDNA.

The CDR3 contains 16 residues. Looked up from germline, CDR1 is MDHEN and CDR2 is SYDVKM. V was pared by 4 bases and J by 3 bases, with 13 bases between. Authors' processing steps: Amplifying reference gene primers gave estimates of nucleated cell counts. TCRdb keeps only in-frame clones here, not all; method: immunoSEQ multiplex PCR. Clonal size and the V and J genes are those of that table, whereas D and trimming came from the DNA. This sample yields a few hundred thousand clones, of which roughly 90% are seen a single time; around 13% belongs to the top ten. Seattle's enrolled individuals joined amid active infection and were then monitored longitudinally.

J is TRBJ1-6 and V is TRBV28, with D tentatively TRBD1 (5 bases). The sequence was collected from a woman aged 70-85 years with COVID-19, enrolled during active disease. Material: peripheral blood. CDR3 sequence: CASSSPGLNYNSPLHF. CDR3 DNA sequence: TGTGCCAGCAGTTCTCCGGGACTAAACTATAATTCACCCCTCCACTTT.